What follows describes a single TCR beta chain. This sample stems from a study of blood T cells in healthy people across ages. V was cut by 6 bases and J by 7 bases, with 23 bases left in between. The CDR3 runs 16 residues. With a J-beta primer mix and a sample-barcoded 5' primer, a second PCR ran about 7 to 12 cycles. One entry per CDR3 protein results from TCRdb running MiXCR on the 5' RACE reads. The data hold about 800,000 distinct CDR3 sequences, with roughly 64% observed a single time. The sequence was collected from a man aged 30-40 years in good health. Sequencing was performed on blood. V and J are TRBV12-3 or TRBV12-4 and TRBJ2-3, with TRBD2 as a possible D gene (7 bases). The CDR3 DNA is TGTGCCAGCAGAGATCTGGACGGGGGGCTGGCTTATACGCAGTATTTT. The encoded protein is CASRDLDGGLAYTQYF.